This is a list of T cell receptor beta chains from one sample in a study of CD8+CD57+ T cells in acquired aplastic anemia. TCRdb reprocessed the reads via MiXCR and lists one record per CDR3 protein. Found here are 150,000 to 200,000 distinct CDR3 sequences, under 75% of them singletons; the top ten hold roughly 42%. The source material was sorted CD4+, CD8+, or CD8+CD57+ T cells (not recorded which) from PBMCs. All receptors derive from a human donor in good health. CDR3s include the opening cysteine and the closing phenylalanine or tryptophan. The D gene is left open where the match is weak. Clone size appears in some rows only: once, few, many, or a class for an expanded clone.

CASSPGGTYEQYF	TGTGCCAGCAGCCCCGGGGGAACCTACGAGCAGTACTTC	-	TRBJ2-7	TRBV14	13	few
CASKVSALWSYEQYF	TGTGCCAGTAAGGTATCCGCTCTCTGGTCCTACGAGCAGTACTTC	-	TRBJ2-7	TRBV19	15	-
CASSLRRTGNEQFF	TGTGCCAGCAGCCTCCGTAGGACGGGCAATGAGCAGTTCTTC	-	TRBJ2-1	TRBV7-9	14	-
CASSLAAAINQPQHF	TGTGCCAGCAGTTTAGCGGCAGCTATCAATCAGCCCCAGCATTTT	-	TRBJ1-5	TRBV12-3/TRBV12-4	15	-
CASNHNTGELFF	TGTGCCAGCAACCACAACACCGGGGAGCTGTTTTTT	-	TRBJ2-2	TRBV9	12	once
CASSPRQHTDTQYF	TGTGCCAGCAGCCCAAGACAGCACACAGATACGCAGTATTTT	-	TRBJ2-3	TRBV7-8	14	-
CASSLVGNTGELFF	TGCGCCAGCAGCTTGGTGGGAAACACCGGGGAGCTGTTTTTT	-	TRBJ2-2	TRBV5-1	14	many
CASSHLGSGTGELFF	TGTGCCAGCAGCCATCTCGGGAGCGGCACCGGGGAGCTGTTTTTT	-	TRBJ2-2	TRBV3-1	15	-
CADTGTGSYEQYF	TGCGCCGATACCGGGACAGGATCCTACGAGCAGTACTTC	TRBD1	TRBJ2-7	TRBV10-1	13	-
CASSTAGTDYGYTF	TGTGCCAGCAGCACCGCCGGGACAGACTATGGCTACACCTTC	TRBD1	TRBJ1-2	TRBV7-9	14	-
CAISELASGRNEQFF	TGTGCCATCAGTGAGTTGGCTAGCGGGAGGAATGAGCAGTTCTTC	TRBD2	TRBJ2-1	TRBV10-3	15	-
CSANVGSTDTQYF	TGCAGTGCCAACGTCGGGAGCACAGATACGCAGTATTTT	-	TRBJ2-3	TRBV20-1	13	-
CSVGSGANVLTF	TGCAGCGTTGGATCCGGGGCCAACGTCCTGACTTTC	-	TRBJ2-6	TRBV29-1	12	-
CASIMRGMNTEAFF	TGTGCCAGCATAATGAGGGGGATGAACACTGAAGCTTTCTTT	-	TRBJ1-1	TRBV2	14	-
CASSLKMGQGHNEQFF	TGTGCCAGCAGCTTAAAGATGGGTCAGGGGCACAATGAGCAGTTCTTC	-	TRBJ2-1	TRBV7-3	16	many
CSAPFKASTTEAFF	TGCAGTGCTCCTTTCAAGGCAAGTACCACTGAAGCTTTCTTT	-	TRBJ1-1	TRBV20-1	14	-
CASEPGADTQYF	TGTGCCAGCGAACCGGGGGCAGATACGCAGTATTTT	-	TRBJ2-3	TRBV7-9	12	many
CASSQDWSSGEQFF	TGTGCCAGCAGCCAAGATTGGTCTAGCGGTGAGCAGTTCTTC	TRBD2	TRBJ2-1	TRBV14	14	many
CASSLFLVPYEQYF	TGTGCCAGCAGCTTATTCCTAGTCCCCTACGAGCAGTACTTC	-	TRBJ2-7	TRBV7-3	14	-
CASSHDQVLGATYEQYF	TGCGCCAGCAGCCATGACCAGGTTCTAGGGGCAACCTACGAGCAGTACTTC	-	TRBJ2-7	TRBV4-1	17	many
CASSPGQTDGAGGQETQYF	TGTGCCAGCAGCCCGGGACAGACCGATGGGGCGGGAGGGCAAGAGACCCAGTACTTC	TRBD2	TRBJ2-5	TRBV28	19	-
CASKSNQPLQTNSPLHF	TGCGCCAGCAAATCTAACCAACCCCTCCAGACTAATTCACCCCTCCACTTT	-	TRBJ1-6	TRBV5-1	17	-
CASSVTGATDTQYF	TGTGCCAGCAGTGTGACAGGGGCTACAGATACGCAGTATTTT	TRBD1	TRBJ2-3	TRBV2	14	-
CSASVWPDGNTIYF	TGCAGTGCTAGCGTTTGGCCAGATGGAAACACCATATATTTT	-	TRBJ1-3	TRBV20-1	14	-
CASSLIELGNTGELFF	TGCGCCAGCAGCTTGATCGAACTAGGGAACACCGGGGAGCTGTTTTTT	-	TRBJ2-2	TRBV5-1	16	-
CASSVPAAGANVLTF	TGTGCCAGCAGCGTCCCAGCCGCCGGGGCCAACGTCCTGACTTTC	-	TRBJ2-6	TRBV7-9	15	-
CASSMGIPNTEAFF	TGTGCCAGCAGTATGGGTATTCCGAACACTGAAGCTTTCTTT	-	TRBJ1-1	TRBV12-3/TRBV12-4	14	-
CASSARLAGSGETQYF	TGTGCCAGCAGCGCACGACTAGCGGGGTCCGGAGAGACCCAGTACTTC	TRBD2	TRBJ2-5	TRBV14	16	few
CASSLGGGRAYEQYF	TGTGCCAGCAGCTTAGGCGGCGGGAGGGCCTACGAGCAGTACTTC	TRBD2	TRBJ2-7	TRBV7-3	15	-
CASSVVGTSLYNEQFF	TGTGCCAGCAGCGTAGTTGGGACTAGCCTCTACAATGAGCAGTTCTTC	TRBD2	TRBJ2-1	TRBV9	16	many
CAWGQGVSGANVLTF	TGTGCCTGGGGACAGGGGGTTTCTGGGGCCAACGTCCTGACTTTC	TRBD1	TRBJ2-6	TRBV30	15	-
CASSFDRYYNEQFF	TGTGCCAGCAGCTTCGACAGGTATTACAATGAGCAGTTCTTC	-	TRBJ2-1	TRBV5-4	14	-
CAKREYKDTQYF	TGTGCCAAGCGGGAGTACAAAGATACGCAGTATTTT	TRBD2	TRBJ2-3	TRBV10-3	12	many
CASRGGNGGAVYEQYF	TGCGCCAGCAGGGGAGGGAACGGGGGGGCCGTCTACGAGCAGTACTTC	TRBD2	TRBJ2-7	TRBV5-1	16	-
CASTPGQRNSPLHF	TGTGCCAGCACTCCGGGACAGCGTAATTCACCCCTCCACTTT	TRBD1	TRBJ1-6	TRBV12-3/TRBV12-4	14	-
CASSETGAETDTQYF	TGTGCCAGCAGTGAGACGGGAGCGGAGACAGATACGCAGTATTTT	-	TRBJ2-3	TRBV25-1	15	few
CASSFAIGYEQYF	TGTGCCAGCAGTTTCGCTATCGGCTACGAGCAGTACTTC	-	TRBJ2-7	TRBV28	13	many
CAISEALTDTQYF	TGTGCCATCAGTGAGGCCCTAACAGATACGCAGTATTTT	-	TRBJ2-3	TRBV10-3	13	-
CASSDLGGFETQYF	TGCGCCAGCAGTGATCTTGGTGGATTCGAGACCCAGTACTTC	-	TRBJ2-5	TRBV10-2	14	-
CASSEYTFSYEQYF	TGTGCCAGCAGTGAATACACCTTTAGCTACGAGCAGTACTTC	-	TRBJ2-7	TRBV2	14	many
CASSPGGVGLNSYEQYF	TGTGCCAGCAGCCCAGGCGGGGTTGGACTCAACTCCTACGAGCAGTACTTC	-	TRBJ2-7	TRBV7-8	17	-
CASSPGGRSSYNSPLHF	TGTGCCAGCAGTCCTGGTGGGAGGAGCTCCTATAATTCACCCCTCCACTTT	-	TRBJ1-6	TRBV7-2	17	-
CASSPLTGAGGRETQYF	TGTGCCAGCAGTCCCTTGACAGGAGCGGGGGGGAGGGAGACCCAGTACTTC	TRBD2	TRBJ2-5	TRBV6-5	17	-
CASSQDPLAGRWGETQYF	TGCGCCAGCAGCCAAGATCCCCTAGCGGGAAGGTGGGGGGAGACCCAGTACTTC	TRBD2	TRBJ2-5	TRBV4-1	18	few
CASSIGTGRLSYEQYF	TGTGCCAGCAGCATAGGGACAGGGAGGCTGTCCTACGAGCAGTACTTC	TRBD1	TRBJ2-7	TRBV11-2	16	many